This T cell receptor (beta chain) derives from a study of cytomegalovirus exposure and HLA in healthy donors. Looking at the study overall: Just over 80% of 398 genotyped donors fell in the Caucasian-associated ancestry cluster.

Among the donors, all were healthy bone marrow donors. CDR3 length: 14 amino acids. V lost 5 bases and J lost 2; bases outside the gene matches: 2. CDR1 is SGHTA, CDR2 FQGTGA, per germline. Both 60 Vbeta primers and 13 Jbeta primers went into the PCR. The assay was immunoSEQ multiplex PCR, and TCRdb's table has in-frame clones only and misses some. The table includes 150,000 to 200,000 clones, over 70% detected once. Findings and limits, study-wide: Roughly uniform sequencing depth across donors was assumed, possibly incorrectly. The authors considered a cluster of highly shared sequence variants likely to be a sequencing artifact.

With respect to this clone: Its antigen is undetermined.

Sequenced input: PBMCs. This chain uses TRBV7-3 with TRBJ2-1; 8 bases align to TRBD2. The TCR comes from a woman younger than 35 in good health and CMV-seropositive. Written as DNA, the CDR3 is TGTGCCAGCAGCCTTAGCGGGGCCTACAATGAGCAGTTCTTC. As protein: CASSLSGAYNEQFF.